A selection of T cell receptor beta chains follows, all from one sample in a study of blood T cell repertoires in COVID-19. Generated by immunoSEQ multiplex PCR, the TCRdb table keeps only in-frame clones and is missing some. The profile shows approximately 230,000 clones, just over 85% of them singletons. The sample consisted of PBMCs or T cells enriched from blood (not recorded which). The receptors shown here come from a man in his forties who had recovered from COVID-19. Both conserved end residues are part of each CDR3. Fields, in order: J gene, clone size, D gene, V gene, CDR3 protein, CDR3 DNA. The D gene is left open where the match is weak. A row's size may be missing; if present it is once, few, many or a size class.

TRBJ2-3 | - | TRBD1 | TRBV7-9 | CASSQDRGLDTQYF | TGTGCCAGCAGCCAGGACAGGGGGCTAGATACGCAGTATTTT
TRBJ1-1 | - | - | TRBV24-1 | CATSDLKSTEAFF | TGTGCCACCAGTGACTTGAAATCGACTGAAGCTTTCTTT
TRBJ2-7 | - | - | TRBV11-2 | CASSSVGGRDSYEQYF | TGTGCCAGCAGCTCAGTGGGTGGCAGGGACTCCTACGAGCAGTACTTC
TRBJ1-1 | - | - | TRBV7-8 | CASNHRAMNTEAFF | TGTGCCAGCAACCACAGGGCGATGAACACTGAAGCTTTCTTT
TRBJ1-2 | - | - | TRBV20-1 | CSASQQINYGYTF | TGCAGTGCTAGTCAACAGATTAACTATGGCTACACCTTC
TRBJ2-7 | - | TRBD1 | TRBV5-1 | CASSSGQGISYEQYF | TGCGCCAGCAGCTCGGGACAGGGGATCTCCTACGAGCAGTACTTC
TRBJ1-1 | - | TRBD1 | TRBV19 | CASRGTGQTEAFF | TGTGCCAGTAGAGGGACAGGGCAGACTGAAGCTTTCTTT
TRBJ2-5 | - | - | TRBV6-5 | CASSYFPSVVEQTQYF | TGTGCCAGCAGTTACTTTCCCTCGGTCGTCGAACAGACCCAGTACTTC
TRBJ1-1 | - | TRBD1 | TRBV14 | CASEKGQGQAFF | TGTGCCAGCGAGAAGGGACAGGGGCAAGCTTTTTTT
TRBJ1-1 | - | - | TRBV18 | CASSPPWTANTEAFF | TGTGCCAGCTCACCACCTTGGACAGCGAACACTGAAGCTTTCTTT
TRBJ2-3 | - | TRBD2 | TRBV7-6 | CASSPLTSGITDTQYF | TGTGCCAGCAGCCCTTTAACTAGCGGTATCACAGATACGCAGTATTTT
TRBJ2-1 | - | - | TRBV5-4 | CASSRGGTTRYNEQFF | TGTGCCAGCAGCAGAGGGGGAACTACACGGTACAATGAGCAGTTCTTC
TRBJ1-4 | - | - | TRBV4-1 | CASSQPTQREGEKLFF | TGCGCCAGCAGCCAACCGACCCAGAGGGAAGGAGAAAAACTGTTTTTT
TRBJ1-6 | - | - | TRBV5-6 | CASSFMDRLGSPLHF | TGTGCCAGCAGCTTTATGGACAGATTAGGGTCACCCCTCCACTTT
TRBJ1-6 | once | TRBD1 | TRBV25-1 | CATMTGGDSPLHF | TGTGCCACCATGACAGGGGGCGATTCACCCCTCCACTTT
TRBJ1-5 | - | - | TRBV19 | CASSINWDLTGSNQPQHF | TGTGCCAGTAGTATTAACTGGGATCTTACAGGGAGCAATCAGCCCCAGCATTTT
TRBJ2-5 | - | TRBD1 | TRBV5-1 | CASTHTGGPQETQYF | TGCGCCAGCACCCATACAGGGGGCCCACAAGAGACCCAGTACTTC
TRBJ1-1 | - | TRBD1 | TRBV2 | CASSVQGGQGTEAFF | TGTGCCAGCAGTGTCCAGGGGGGCCAGGGCACTGAAGCTTTCTTT
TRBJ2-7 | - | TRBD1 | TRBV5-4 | CASSLMGQGGFPYEQYF | TGTGCCAGCAGCTTGATGGGACAGGGGGGCTTCCCTTACGAGCAGTACTTC
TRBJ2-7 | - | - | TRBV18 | CASSREQSRSYEQYF | TGTGCCAGCTCACGGGAGCAGTCTAGATCCTACGAGCAGTACTTC
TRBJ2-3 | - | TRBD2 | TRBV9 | CASSVGLSGGIDTQYF | TGTGCCAGCAGCGTAGGTTTGAGCGGGGGGATCGATACGCAGTATTTT
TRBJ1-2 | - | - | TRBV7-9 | CASSLSVGQNYGYTF | TGTGCCAGCAGCTTATCGGTCGGACAAAACTATGGCTACACCTTC
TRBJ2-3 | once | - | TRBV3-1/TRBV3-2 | CASSQVRGADTQYF | TGTGCCAGCAGCCAAGTCAGGGGAGCAGATACGCAGTATTTT
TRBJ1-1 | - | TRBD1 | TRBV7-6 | CASSTDRGLHNTEAFF | TGTGCCAGCAGCACCGACAGGGGGCTGCATAACACTGAAGCTTTCTTT
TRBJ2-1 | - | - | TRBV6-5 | CASSLTTDHEQFF | TGTGCCAGCAGTCTCACGACAGATCATGAGCAGTTCTTC
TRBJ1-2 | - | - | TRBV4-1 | CASSQEFTRTGIYGYTF | TGCGCCAGCAGCCAAGAATTCACCCGGACGGGGATATATGGCTACACCTTC
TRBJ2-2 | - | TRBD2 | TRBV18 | CASSPPAGGPSGELFF | TGTGCCAGCTCACCACCGGCGGGAGGGCCTTCGGGGGAGCTGTTTTTT
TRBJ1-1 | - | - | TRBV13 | CASSSLSSEAFF | TGTGCCAGCAGCTCCCTTTCTTCTGAAGCTTTCTTT
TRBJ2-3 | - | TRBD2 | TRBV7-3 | CASSQNPLAGNTDTQYF | TGTGCCAGCAGCCAAAACCCGCTAGCGGGGAACACAGATACGCAGTATTTT
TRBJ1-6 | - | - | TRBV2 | CASSEGSNSPLHF | TGTGCCAGCAGCGAGGGCTCTAATTCACCCCTCCACTTT
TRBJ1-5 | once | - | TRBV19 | CASTLAWPYQPQHF | TGTGCCAGTACTCTGGCATGGCCTTATCAGCCCCAGCATTTT
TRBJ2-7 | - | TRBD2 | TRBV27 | CASSPAGAGYEQYF | TGTGCCAGCAGCCCAGCGGGAGCGGGGTACGAGCAGTACTTC
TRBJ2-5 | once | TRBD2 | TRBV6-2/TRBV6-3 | CASSSSRGGPLETQYF | TGTGCCAGCAGTTCATCGCGGGGGGGCCCGTTGGAGACCCAGTACTTC